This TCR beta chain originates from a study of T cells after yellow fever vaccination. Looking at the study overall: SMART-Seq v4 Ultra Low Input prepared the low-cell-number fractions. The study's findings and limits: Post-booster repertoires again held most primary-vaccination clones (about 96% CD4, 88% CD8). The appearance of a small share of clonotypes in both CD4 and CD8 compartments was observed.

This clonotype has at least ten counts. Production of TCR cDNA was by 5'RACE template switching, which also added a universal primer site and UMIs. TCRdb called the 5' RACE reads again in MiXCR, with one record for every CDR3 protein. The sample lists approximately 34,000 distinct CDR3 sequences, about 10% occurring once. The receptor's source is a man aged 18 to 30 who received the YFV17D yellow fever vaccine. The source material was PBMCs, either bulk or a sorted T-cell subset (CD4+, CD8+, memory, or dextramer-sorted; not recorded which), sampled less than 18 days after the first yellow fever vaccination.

CDR3 sequence: CASSLEQTAGTDTQYF. The CDR3 nucleotides are TGCGCCAGCAGCTTGGAACAGACAGCAGGCACAGATACGCAGTATTTT. The chain is built from TRBV5-1 and TRBJ2-3; possible D gene TRBD1, 5 bases. Germline assignment: CDR1 SGHRS and CDR2 YFSETQ. This CDR3 has 16 amino acids. The V and J ends lost 0 bases and 1 base respectively, with 12 bases between them. The variable domain in full, with the rest retrieved from reference TRBV5-1 and TRBJ2-3, is KAGVTQTPRYLIKTRGQQVTLSCSPISGHRSVSWYQQTPGQGLQFLFEYFSETQRNKGNFPGRFSGRQFSNSRSEMNVSTLELGDSALYLCASSLEQTAGTDTQYFGPGTRLTVL.